This TCR beta chain is drawn from a study of radiation and T cells in renal cell carcinoma. The assay was immunoSEQ multiplex PCR, and TCRdb's table has in-frame clones only and misses some. Of some 30,000 clones detected, around 85% appear once; the ten largest clones hold roughly 30%. The sample's time point: blood 4 weeks post-SBRT, at nephrectomy. As to treatment: 15 Gy SBRT to primary tumor, nephrectomy 4 weeks later. Nephrectomy followed 15 Gy stereotactic body radiation by 4 weeks. The length of the CDR3 is 14 residues. Germline CDR1 is SEHNR and CDR2 is FQNEAQ (reference sequence). The V and J ends lost 7 bases and 6 bases respectively, with 15 bases between them.

The material sequenced was blood, taken from a patient whose treatment included radiotherapy and nephrectomy. The sequence derives from a man aged 55 to 70 with renal cell carcinoma. V usage is TRBV7-9 and J usage is TRBJ2-2; a weak D match, TRBD2 (5 bases). CDR3 residues: CASIWLAESGELFF. The DNA for the CDR3 is TGTGCCAGCATATGGCTAGCAGAGTCCGGGGAGCTGTTTTTT.